The following is a TCR beta chain sequence with its context. Germline CDR1 SGDLS, CDR2 YYNGEE. The CDR3 runs 14 residues. V was cut by 0 bases and J by 7 bases, with 11 bases left in between. The data belong to a study of shared clonotypes between healthy human individuals. About the research overall: Donor composition was a couple of women and three men, aged 18 to 49. Each donor had three CD4 naive, three CD4 memory, two CD8 naive and one CD8 memory plate.

Method: immunoSEQ multiplex PCR; TCRdb's copy keeps in-frame clones and lacks some. Of approximately 530,000 clones detected, approximately 95% appear once; the ten largest clones hold around 0.067%. This receptor was obtained from a woman aged 30 to 39 in good health. The chain is built from TRBV9 and TRBJ1-3, with D possibly being TRBD1 (6 bases). Sequenced sample: naive CD4+ T cells sorted from blood. The subset is: CD45RA+ positively selected. The CDR3 DNA sequence: TGTGCCAGCAGCGTAGCAGGGGAAGGGAACACCATATATTTT. Its translation is CASSVAGEGNTIYF.